The T cell receptor (beta chain) described here comes from a study of blood T cells in healthy people across ages. Caucasian, healthy and from Russia, the donors were aged between about 6 and 90. V dropped 6 bases and J dropped 4; count of bases not matched to a gene: 2. Germline CDR1 reads MDHEN; CDR2 reads SYDVKM. This CDR3 has 12 residues. A J-beta primer mix and a sample-barcoded 5' primer were used in a second PCR of about 7 to 12 cycles. Template switching added a 12-random-nucleotide identifier to every cDNA molecule. TCRdb itself ran the 5' RACE reads through MiXCR, one entry per CDR3 protein. The data show around 1.5 million distinct CDR3 sequences, with almost 60% seen just once and 5.5% to 8% held by the top ten. In its sample, this clonotype was seen once.

The sequence came from a man between 18 and 29 years old in good health. The rearrangement joins TRBV28 to TRBJ2-7, with TRBD1 identical over 8 bases. Material: blood. In DNA, the CDR3 is TGTGCCAGCAGGACAGGGGAATACGAGCAGTACTTC. This sequence encodes CASRTGEYEQYF.